This T cell receptor beta chain stems from a study of blood T cell repertoires in COVID-19. Germline CDR1 reads LNHDA; CDR2 reads SQIVND (reference sequence). This CDR3 is 16 amino acids long. V lost 3 bases to trimming and J lost 4 bases, with 16 bases between them. Profiling relied on immunoSEQ multiplex PCR, and the TCRdb table lists in-frame clones only, not all of them. This table holds about 150,000 clones, roughly 90% found once. This clone was picked up one time. The sequence was obtained from a human donor in a cohort sampled during active COVID-19. This chain joins TRBV19 and TRBJ2-1; a possible D gene is TRBD2 (7 bases). Source material: peripheral blood. Written as DNA, the CDR3 is TGTGCCAGTAGTATTTATCCGGGGGGCAATTACAATGAGCAGTTCTTC. Translated: CASSIYPGGNYNEQFF.